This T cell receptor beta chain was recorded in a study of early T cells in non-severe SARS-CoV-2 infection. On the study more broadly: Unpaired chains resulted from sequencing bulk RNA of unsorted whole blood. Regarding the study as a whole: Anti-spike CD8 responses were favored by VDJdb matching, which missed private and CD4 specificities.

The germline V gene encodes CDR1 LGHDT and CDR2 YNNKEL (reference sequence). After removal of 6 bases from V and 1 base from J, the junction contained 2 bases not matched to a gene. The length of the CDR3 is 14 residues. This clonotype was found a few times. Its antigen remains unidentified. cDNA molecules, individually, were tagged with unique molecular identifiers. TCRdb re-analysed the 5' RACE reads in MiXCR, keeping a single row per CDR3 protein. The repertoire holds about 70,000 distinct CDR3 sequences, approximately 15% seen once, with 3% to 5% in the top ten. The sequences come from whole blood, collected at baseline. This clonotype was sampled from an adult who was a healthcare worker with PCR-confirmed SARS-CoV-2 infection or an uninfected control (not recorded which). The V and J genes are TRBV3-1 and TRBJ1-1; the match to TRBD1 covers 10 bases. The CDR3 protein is CASRGTGANTEAFF. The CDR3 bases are TGTGCCAGCAGGGGGACAGGGGCGAACACTGAAGCTTTCTTT.